The rows below give T cell receptor beta chains drawn from one sample of a study of neurological immune-mediated disorders. In TCRdb, the 5' RACE reads were re-called with MiXCR into one record per CDR3 protein. The table includes 130,000 or so distinct CDR3 sequences, about 3.2% detected once. Sequencing input: PBMCs. The receptor set was obtained from a woman aged 25-40 years with multiple sclerosis. The CDR3 runs from the conserved cysteine through the conserved F or W. D genes are given only for firm matches. The size field is filled for only some rows; it gives once, few, many or a size class.

j_call d_call v_call clone_size cdr3_aa cdr3_nt
TRBJ2-7 TRBD2 TRBV4-3 many CASSQGTSGKYEQYF TGCGCCAGCAGCCAGGGGACTAGCGGGAAATACGAGCAGTACTTC
TRBJ2-3 . TRBV7-8 few CASSKEDTQYF TGTGCCAGCAGCAAAGAAGATACGCAGTATTTT
TRBJ2-3 . TRBV5-6 few CASSFRRVGDTQYF TGTGCCAGCAGCTTTCGTAGGGTAGGAGATACGCAGTATTTT
TRBJ2-3 TRBD2 TRBV10-3 many CAIREAGGRVADTQYF TGTGCCATCAGAGAAGCGGGGGGGCGAGTCGCAGATACGCAGTATTTT
TRBJ2-1 TRBD2 TRBV6-5 few CASSLAVPGNEQFF TGTGCCAGCAGTCTAGCGGTTCCGGGGAATGAGCAGTTCTTC
TRBJ2-1 TRBD2 TRBV7-9 many CASRASGSYNEQFF TGTGCCAGCAGAGCTAGCGGCTCCTACAATGAGCAGTTCTTC
TRBJ1-1 . TRBV27 many CASKKRQSTNTEAFF TGTGCCAGCAAAAAGCGACAGTCAACCAACACTGAAGCTTTCTTT
TRBJ1-6 TRBD1 TRBV27 many CASSLSVGTGGGSPLHF TGTGCCAGCAGTTTATCGGTCGGGACAGGGGGCGGTTCACCCCTCCACTTT
TRBJ1-1 . TRBV12-3/TRBV12-4 many CASSLGTGYTEAFF TGTGCCAGCAGTTTAGGGACGGGATACACTGAAGCTTTCTTT
TRBJ2-7 . TRBV20-1 many CSAKQDSYEQYF TGCAGTGCTAAACAGGACTCCTACGAGCAGTACTTC
TRBJ1-2 . TRBV12-3/TRBV12-4 many CASRQGTGYGYTF TGTGCCAGCAGGCAGGGAACGGGCTATGGCTACACCTTC
TRBJ2-7 . TRBV12-3/TRBV12-4 many CASSWAASYEQYF TGTGCCAGCAGTTGGGCGGCTTCCTACGAGCAGTACTTC
TRBJ2-1 TRBD2 TRBV20-1 many CSAPSGSVNEQFF TGCAGTGCCCCTAGCGGGAGTGTTAATGAGCAGTTCTTC
TRBJ2-7 . TRBV20-1 many CSAQGGRLVYEQYF TGCAGTGCCCAGGGGGGACGGTTAGTGTACGAGCAGTACTTC
TRBJ2-2 . TRBV20-1 many CSARDWQGYTGELFF TGCAGTGCTAGAGATTGGCAGGGGTACACCGGGGAGCTGTTTTTT
TRBJ2-1 TRBD2 TRBV7-9 many CASSLYLAVSYNEQFF TGTGCCAGCAGCTTATACCTAGCGGTCTCCTACAATGAGCAGTTCTTC
TRBJ1-1 TRBD1 TRBV6-2/TRBV6-3 . CASSSLARQGAAEAFF TGTGCCAGCAGTTCCCTGGCCCGACAGGGGGCCGCTGAAGCTTTCTTT
TRBJ2-1 . TRBV7-6 many CASSSNLTPEQFF TGTGCCAGCAGCTCGAATCTCACTCCTGAGCAGTTCTTC
TRBJ2-3 . TRBV20-1 few CSARGDGINFTQYF TGCAGTGCTAGGGGGGACGGGATAAATTTTACGCAGTATTTT
TRBJ2-1 TRBD2 TRBV7-8 many CASSPTSGSTYNEQFF TGTGCCAGCAGCCCGACTAGCGGGAGCACCTACAATGAGCAGTTCTTC
TRBJ2-3 . TRBV5-1 many CASSFNLQGLSTDTQYF TGCGCCAGCAGCTTCAATCTACAGGGCCTCAGCACAGATACGCAGTATTTT
TRBJ2-5 . TRBV10-3 many CATSDREETQYF TGTGCCACCTCAGACCGTGAAGAGACCCAGTACTTC
TRBJ1-1 TRBD1 TRBV5-1 many CASSPRQGARAEAFF TGCGCCAGCAGCCCAAGACAGGGGGCGAGGGCTGAAGCTTTCTTT
TRBJ1-1 . TRBV7-9 once CASSLQGLGTEAFF TGTGCCAGCAGCCTCCAGGGGTTGGGGACTGAAGCTTTCTTT
TRBJ1-5 . TRBV6-5 many CASSLQINQPQHF TGTGCCAGCAGCCTACAGATCAATCAGCCCCAGCATTTT
TRBJ1-6 . TRBV12-3/TRBV12-4 many CASSLFGKSSPLHF TGTGCCAGCAGTTTATTTGGGAAGAGTTCACCCCTCCACTTT
TRBJ1-4 . TRBV11-2 many CASSTAAGQPNEKLFF TGTGCCAGCAGCACAGCCGCGGGACAACCTAATGAAAAACTGTTTTTT
TRBJ2-7 TRBD1 TRBV29-1 many CSVGIQGSSYEQYF TGCAGCGTTGGTATACAGGGGAGCTCCTACGAGCAGTACTTC
TRBJ2-3 TRBD1 TRBV5-1 many CASSLRAQGFADTQYF TGCGCCAGCAGCTTGAGGGCACAGGGGTTCGCAGATACGCAGTATTTT
TRBJ2-5 TRBD2 TRBV12-3/TRBV12-4 . CASSLARGLAGGNLTETQYF TGTGCCAGCAGTTTAGCTAGGGGACTAGCGGGGGGCAACCTGACAGAGACCCAGTACTTC
TRBJ1-2 . TRBV6-1 many CASSPPWIDYGYTF TGTGCCAGCTCGCCGCCGTGGATAGACTATGGCTACACCTTC
TRBJ2-1 . TRBV7-8 many CATELDGQYNEQFF TGTGCCACCGAGCTGGATGGACAGTACAATGAGCAGTTCTTC
TRBJ1-1 . TRBV20-1 many CSARERPPGAFF TGCAGTGCTAGAGAGAGGCCCCCGGGGGCTTTCTTT
TRBJ2-1 . TRBV2 many CASSASLAHDNEQFF TGTGCCAGCAGTGCAAGTCTAGCGCACGACAATGAGCAGTTCTTC
TRBJ1-5 . TRBV5-1 many CASSLQGGQPQHF TGCGCCAGCAGCTTGCAAGGGGGGCAGCCCCAGCATTTT
TRBJ1-2 . TRBV20-1 many CSAPSGSRNYGYTF TGCAGTGCACCCTCCGGGAGCCGGAACTATGGCTACACCTTC
TRBJ1-4 . TRBV27 few CASSTGEPRDEKLFF TGTGCCAGCAGCACAGGAGAACCAAGGGATGAAAAACTGTTTTTT
TRBJ2-1 TRBD2 TRBV5-5 few CASSFTTSEYNEQFF TGTGCCAGCAGCTTTACCACTAGCGAATACAATGAGCAGTTCTTC
TRBJ2-3 . TRBV7-2 many CATSHTTDTQYF TGTGCCACCTCCCACACTACAGATACGCAGTATTTT
TRBJ1-2 TRBD1 TRBV29-1 many CSASTGGIYGYTF TGCAGCGCTAGCACAGGGGGGATCTATGGCTACACCTTC
TRBJ2-1 . TRBV6-5 many CASSNGGEQFF TGTGCCAGCAGTAACGGAGGTGAGCAGTTCTTC
TRBJ2-7 . TRBV20-1 many CSARGPSYEQYF TGCAGTGCTAGAGGTCCCTCCTACGAGCAGTACTTC